This T cell receptor (beta chain) was captured in a study of blood T cell repertoires in COVID-19. The table came from immunoSEQ multiplex PCR; TCRdb's copy has only in-frame clones and leaves some out. Found here are just over 300,000 clones, around 84% of them singletons; the top ten hold over 3.5%. Germline CDR1 is MNHNY and CDR2 is SVGAGI (reference sequence). This CDR3 is built from 15 residues. Trimming took 4 bases from V and 7 from J; bases not matched to a gene: 7. The sample holds a few counts of this clone. This clonotype originated in a man aged 25 to 45 who had recovered from COVID-19. Sequenced input: PBMCs or T cells enriched from blood (not recorded which). V and J are TRBV6-6 and TRBJ1-6; 7 bases map to TRBD1. CDR3 bases: TGTGCCAGCAGTTCGACAGGGTTGTACAATTCACCCCTCCACTTT. It encodes CASSSTGLYNSPLHF.